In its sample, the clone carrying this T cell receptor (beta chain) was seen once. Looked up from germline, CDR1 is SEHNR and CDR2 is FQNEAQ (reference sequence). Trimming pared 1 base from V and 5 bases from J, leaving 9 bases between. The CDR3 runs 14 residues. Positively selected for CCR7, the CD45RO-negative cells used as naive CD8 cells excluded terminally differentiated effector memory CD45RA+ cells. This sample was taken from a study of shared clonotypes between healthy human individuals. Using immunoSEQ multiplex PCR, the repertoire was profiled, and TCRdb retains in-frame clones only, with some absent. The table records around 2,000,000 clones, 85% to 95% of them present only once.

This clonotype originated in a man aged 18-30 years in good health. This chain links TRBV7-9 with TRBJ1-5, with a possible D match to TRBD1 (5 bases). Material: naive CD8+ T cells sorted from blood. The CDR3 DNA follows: TGTGCCAGCAGCTTAGACGGGGGGGATCAGCCCCAGCATTTT. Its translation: CASSLDGGDQPQHF.